A selection of T cell receptor beta chains follows, all from one sample in a study of shared clonotypes between healthy human individuals. The method was immunoSEQ multiplex PCR; TCRdb's version includes in-frame clones alone and lacks a portion of them. The sample shows about 680,000 clones, roughly nine tenths of them seen only once. The sequenced sample was naive CD8+ T cells sorted from blood. The source is a man younger than 45 in good health. Both conserved end residues are part of each CDR3. Fields, in order: V gene, D gene, J gene, clone size, CDR3 protein. A D gene is named only where the DNA matches it firmly. Only part of the rows carry a size: once, few, many, or a class if the clone is expanded.

v_gene: TRBV4-1
d_gene: .
j_gene: TRBJ2-1
abundance: .
CDR3aa: CASSLELVAYNEQFF

v_gene: TRBV9
d_gene: .
j_gene: TRBJ2-5
abundance: .
CDR3aa: CASSVEGLVQETQYF

v_gene: TRBV10-2
d_gene: .
j_gene: TRBJ1-1
abundance: .
CDR3aa: CASSESVLNTEAFF

v_gene: TRBV19
d_gene: TRBD2
j_gene: TRBJ2-4
abundance: .
CDR3aa: CASSPGLAGELSWAKNIQYF

v_gene: TRBV27
d_gene: TRBD2
j_gene: TRBJ2-7
abundance: .
CDR3aa: CASSLLASGNYEQYF

v_gene: TRBV10-2
d_gene: .
j_gene: TRBJ1-1
abundance: .
CDR3aa: CASSEPRGSTDTEAFF

v_gene: TRBV6-1
d_gene: .
j_gene: TRBJ2-7
abundance: .
CDR3aa: CASSEGSTYEQYF

v_gene: TRBV4-3
d_gene: .
j_gene: TRBJ2-7
abundance: .
CDR3aa: CASSQGSSYEQYF

v_gene: TRBV11-2
d_gene: .
j_gene: TRBJ1-2
abundance: .
CDR3aa: CASSLGQHNYGYTF

v_gene: TRBV7-6
d_gene: TRBD2
j_gene: TRBJ2-7
abundance: .
CDR3aa: CASKEGGRYSSYEQYF

v_gene: TRBV7-9
d_gene: .
j_gene: TRBJ1-2
abundance: .
CDR3aa: CASSPPDSNYGYTF

v_gene: TRBV15
d_gene: TRBD1
j_gene: TRBJ1-4
abundance: .
CDR3aa: CATSRLPGTVYNEKLFF

v_gene: TRBV7-9
d_gene: .
j_gene: TRBJ2-5
abundance: once
CDR3aa: CASSGRHNGAQYF

v_gene: TRBV18
d_gene: TRBD1
j_gene: TRBJ2-3
abundance: .
CDR3aa: CASSPGTGADTQYF

v_gene: TRBV5-4
d_gene: .
j_gene: TRBJ1-1
abundance: .
CDR3aa: CASSLAKGRSEAFF

v_gene: TRBV29-1
d_gene: TRBD2
j_gene: TRBJ2-3
abundance: .
CDR3aa: CSVEASGYTDTQYF

v_gene: TRBV4-1
d_gene: .
j_gene: TRBJ1-1
abundance: .
CDR3aa: CASSQENGGTEAFF